Listed here is a single TCR beta chain. No antigen is known for it. This specimen comes from a study of beta chain features in type 1 diabetes. General study results and limits: Shorter TCRB CDR3s, moderately but significantly so, were found in Type 1 diabetes patients in all four CD4+ subsets.

V dropped 4 bases and J dropped 1 base, with 16 bases sitting between them. Germline CDR1 and CDR2: SGDLS and YYNGEE. The CDR3 length is 16 residues. Since all of the isolated RNA was reverse transcribed, expressed TCRB transcripts were what got sequenced. The method was immunoSEQ multiplex PCR; TCRdb's version includes in-frame clones alone and lacks a portion of them. This sample has about 660,000 clones, with over 11% found just once. The chain links TRBV9 to TRBJ2-3, with D perhaps being TRBD1 or TRBD2 (5 bases each). The sample comprised naive CD4+ T cells from blood. The source is a man aged 18 to 30 with type 1 diabetes. The CDR3 region has the DNA TGTGCCAGCAGCCCGGGACCGAGCTCGGGCACAGATACGCAGTATTTT. It specifies CASSPGPSSGTDTQYF.